This TCR beta chain was identified in a study of blood T cell repertoires in COVID-19. As for the study in general: Researchers got acute and convalescent COVID-19 samples from the United States, Italy and Spain. T cells, B-cell-depleted T cells, or PBMCs supplied cDNA or gDNA.

How the authors handled the data: Researchers report that nucleated cell counts were estimated from reference gene primer amplification. Sequencing was performed with immunoSEQ multiplex PCR; in TCRdb, only in-frame clones are kept and a portion is missing. The D gene and trimming were derived from the DNA, and the V and J assignments and clone size from that table. The sample shows roughly 200,000 clones, around 87% of them seen only once. V lost 5 bases and J lost 0; bases outside the gene matches: 3. The CDR3 consists of 15 residues. Germline CDR1 is MDHEN and CDR2 is SYDVKM. The receptor was isolated from a man aged 50 to 60 with acute or convalescent COVID-19. The chain recombines TRBV28 with TRBJ2-1; 8 bases match TRBD2. Sequencing was done on a sample of peripheral blood. CDR3 DNA: TGTGCCAGCAGTGGAACTAGCGGCTCCTACAATGAGCAGTTCTTC. It specifies CASSGTSGSYNEQFF.